This T cell receptor (beta chain) was observed in a study of PD-1 blockade in classical Hodgkin lymphoma. The study's findings and limits: Partial responders and progressors had significantly lower baseline TCR diversity. With CD4+ cells, TCR diversity rose significantly by C4D1, but not with CD8+ cells.

The V and J ends lost 1 base and 7 bases, in that order; junction bases with no gene match: 10. CDR3 length: 15 amino acids. Germline-derived CDR1 and CDR2 are SGHRS and YFSETQ. The protocol was immunoSEQ multiplex PCR, while the TCRdb copy is restricted to in-frame clones and leaves out a portion. Here the sample spans 95,000 to 100,000 clones, approximately 90% being singletons. Relapse after autologous stem cell transplantation occurred in every patient, and brentuximab vedotin exposure varied. Regarding this clone: Its antigen is unknown.

The chain employs TRBV5-1 and TRBJ1-1; TRBD1 aligns across 7 bases. The specimen was peripheral blood mononuclear cells (PBMCs), collected before the second cycle of nivolumab. The receptor's source is a human donor with classical Hodgkin lymphoma. The CDR3 reads CASSLTGTGVFEAFF. The CDR3 nucleotides read TGCGCCAGCAGCTTGACGGGTACAGGGGTTTTTGAAGCTTTCTTT.